This T cell receptor beta chain is from a study of follicular helper T cells after annual influenza vaccination. Study as a whole: Across the 2013-2014, 2014-2015 and 2015-2016 vaccination seasons, some subjects were resampled.

Study-wide results and caveats: ICOS+CD38+ cTfh clonality change tracked circulating plasmablast frequency change.

TCRB was sequenced at Survey level resolution. Profiled with immunoSEQ multiplex PCR; TCRdb holds only in-frame clones, not every one. The sample has approximately 10,000 clones, 80% to 85% seen once. This clone was counted once. What it binds is unknown. The V and J ends lost 0 bases and 3 bases, in that order; junction bases with no gene match: 7. The CDR3 extends over 17 amino acids. Germline loops: CDR1 SGHRS, CDR2 YFSETQ. The TCR comes from an adult who received the influenza vaccine. The material sequenced was CXCR5- memory CD4+ T cells sorted from blood, taken 6 weeks after influenza vaccination. The chain joins TRBV5-1 to TRBJ2-3, with 10 bases lining up with TRBD2. As DNA, the CDR3 is TGCGCCAGCAGCTTGGTTGCCAGCGGGGGGGTTACAGATACGCAGTATTTT. Translating it yields CASSLVASGGVTDTQYF.